This T cell receptor beta chain appears in the sequencing data of a study of shared clonotypes between healthy human individuals. Germline CDR1 is SGHAT and CDR2 is FQDESV (reference sequence). Trimming removed 6 bases from V and 7 bases from J; junction bases left unmatched: 4. This CDR3 is built from 14 residues. Sequencing used immunoSEQ multiplex PCR; TCRdb keeps in-frame clones, though not all of them. The sample contains a few million clones, around nine tenths of which appear only once. The rearrangement uses TRBV11-1 and TRBJ1-6, with 9 bases fitting TRBD1. The sequencing sample was made of naive CD4+ T cells sorted from blood. The subset here: CD45RA+ positively selected. The TCR was taken from a man between 18 and 29 years old in good health. CDR3 residues: CASSSGQGNSPLHF. The DNA of the CDR3 is TGTGCCAGCAGTTCGGGACAGGGCAATTCACCCCTCCACTTT. The whole variable domain, remainder taken from reference TRBV11-1 and TRBJ1-6, is EAEVAQSPRYKITEKSQAVAFWCDPISGHATLYWYRQILGQGPELLVQFQDESVVDDSQLPKDRFSAERLKGVDSTLKIQPAELGDSAMYLCASSSGQGNSPLHFGNGTRLTVT.